These 3 T cell receptor beta chains originate from one sample sequenced in a study of shared clonotypes between healthy human individuals. Here immunoSEQ multiplex PCR was the method, and the copy in TCRdb shows in-frame clones only, minus some. The table lists over a million clones, around 76% of them singletons, with 1.4% to 1.5% in the top ten. Sequences were obtained from memory CD4+ T cells sorted from blood. This sample's subset: CD45RA-negative fraction. The receptors come from a man aged 18 to 29 in good health.

This clone turned up a few times. The chain uses TRBV7-8 and TRBJ2-1; 10 positions agree with TRBD2. The CDR3 is 17 residues long. The ends lost 5 bases at V and 8 bases at J; junction bases unmatched: 15. Per germline, CDR1 SGHVS and CDR2 FQNEAQ. The CDR3 spells CASSPTVTSGTEDEQFF. The CDR3 nucleotides read TGTGCCAGCAGCCCGACCGTTACTAGCGGGACCGAGGATGAGCAGTTCTTC. Drawing the rest from reference TRBV7-8 and TRBJ2-1, the complete variable domain is GAGVSQSPRYKVAKRGQDVALRCDPISGHVSLFWYQQALGQGPEFLTYFQNEAQLDKSGLPSDRFFAERPEGSVSTLKIQRTQQEDSAVYLCASSPTVTSGTEDEQFFGPGTRLTVL.

This sequence joins TRBV19 and TRBJ1-5; no reliable D call. V shed 3 bases and J shed 7 bases, with 10 bases lying between them. The germline gives CDR1 LNHDA, CDR2 SQIVND (reference sequence). This CDR3 spans 13 amino acids. CDR3 nucleotides: TGTGCCAGTAGTATCTCAGCATCCCAGCCCCAGCATTTT. This codes for CASSISASQPQHF.

This rearrangement joins TRBV5-1 to TRBJ1-6, with D tentatively TRBD1 (6 bases). V lost 4 bases, J lost 8 bases, and 13 bases lay in between. In germline, CDR1 is SGHRS, CDR2 YFSETQ. This CDR3 has 14 amino acids. The CDR3 loop reads CASSIQGWDSPLHF. The CDR3 region has the DNA TGCGCCAGCAGCATACAGGGTTGGGATTCACCCCTCCACTTT.